The clone carrying this TCR beta chain turned up a few times. Its specificity is not known. In the source study's methods: The distant-metastasis classifier for papillary thyroid cancer was built from CDR3 differences across clinicopathological groups. With MiXCR, TCRdb reprocessed the PCR reads. The V and J calls shown here were made by TCRdb, not taken from the authors' results. The sample consists of fewer than 8,500 clones, under 45% of them appearing once. This record belongs to a study of metastatic and nonmetastatic thyroid tumors. At the level of the study: Across blood and tumor or nodule tissue, repertoires from malignant and benign thyroid patients were compared with one another.

No patient had received any treatment before thyroid surgery. Broader study findings: TCR beta diversity was reportedly significantly higher in malignant thyroid tumors than benign nodules, in blood and tumor.

Germline assignment: CDR1 MNHNS and CDR2 SASEGT. The CDR3 is 14 residues long. V gave up 6 bases and J gave up 1 base, with 13 bases separating them. The rearrangement uses TRBV6-1 and TRBJ2-7; D is perhaps TRBD1 or TRBD2 (5 bases each). The sequenced material came from tumor tissue. The TCR was taken from a female donor with papillary thyroid cancer or a benign thyroid nodule (not recorded which). Some clones in this sample may be carry-over from other donors' samples. CDR3 sequence: CASRLGALSYEQYF. The DNA of the CDR3 is TGTGCCAGCAGACTCGGGGCTCTTTCCTACGAGCAGTACTTC.